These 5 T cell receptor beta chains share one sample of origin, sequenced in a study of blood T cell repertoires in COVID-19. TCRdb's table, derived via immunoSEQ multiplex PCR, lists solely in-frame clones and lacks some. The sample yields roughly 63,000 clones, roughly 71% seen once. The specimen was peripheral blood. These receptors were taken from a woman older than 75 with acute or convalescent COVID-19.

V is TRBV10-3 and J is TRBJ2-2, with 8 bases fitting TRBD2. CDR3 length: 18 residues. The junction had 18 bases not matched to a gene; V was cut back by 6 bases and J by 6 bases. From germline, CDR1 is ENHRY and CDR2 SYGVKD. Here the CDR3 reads CAISATGHRAGVAGELFF. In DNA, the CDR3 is TGTGCCATCAGCGCGACGGGCCATAGAGCGGGAGTGGCCGGGGAGCTGTTTTTT.

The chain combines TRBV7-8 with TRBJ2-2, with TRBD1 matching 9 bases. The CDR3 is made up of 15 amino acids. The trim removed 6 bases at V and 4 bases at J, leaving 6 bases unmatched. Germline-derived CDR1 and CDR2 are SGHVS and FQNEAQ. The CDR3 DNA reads TGTGCCAGCAGTCAACAGGGGGCTGGCACCGGGGAGCTGTTTTTT. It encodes CASSQQGAGTGELFF.

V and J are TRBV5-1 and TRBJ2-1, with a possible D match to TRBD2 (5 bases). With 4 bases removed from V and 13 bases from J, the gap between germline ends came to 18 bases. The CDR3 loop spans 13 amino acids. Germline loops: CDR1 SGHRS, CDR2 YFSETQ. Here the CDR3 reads CASSPESLSAQFF. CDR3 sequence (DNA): TGCGCCAGCAGCCCCGAAAGCCTTAGCGCTCAGTTCTTC. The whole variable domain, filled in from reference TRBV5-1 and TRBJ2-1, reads KAGVTQTPRYLIKTRGQQVTLSCSPISGHRSVSWYQQTPGQGLQFLFEYFSETQRNKGNFPGRFSGRQFSNSRSEMNVSTLELGDSALYLCASSPESLSAQFFGPGTRLTVL.

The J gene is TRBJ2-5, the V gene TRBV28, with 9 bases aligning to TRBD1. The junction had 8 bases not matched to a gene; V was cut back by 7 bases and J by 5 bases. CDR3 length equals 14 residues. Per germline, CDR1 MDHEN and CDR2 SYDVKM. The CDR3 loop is CASNPTGGWETQYF. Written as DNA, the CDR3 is TGTGCCAGCAACCCAACAGGGGGCTGGGAGACCCAGTACTTC.

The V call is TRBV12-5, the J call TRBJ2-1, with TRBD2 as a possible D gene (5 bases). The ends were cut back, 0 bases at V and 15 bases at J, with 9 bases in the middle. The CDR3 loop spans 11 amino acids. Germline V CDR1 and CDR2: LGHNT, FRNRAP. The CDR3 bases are TGTGCTAGTGGTTTGGTCGGGGATTGGTTCTTC. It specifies CASGLVGDWFF.